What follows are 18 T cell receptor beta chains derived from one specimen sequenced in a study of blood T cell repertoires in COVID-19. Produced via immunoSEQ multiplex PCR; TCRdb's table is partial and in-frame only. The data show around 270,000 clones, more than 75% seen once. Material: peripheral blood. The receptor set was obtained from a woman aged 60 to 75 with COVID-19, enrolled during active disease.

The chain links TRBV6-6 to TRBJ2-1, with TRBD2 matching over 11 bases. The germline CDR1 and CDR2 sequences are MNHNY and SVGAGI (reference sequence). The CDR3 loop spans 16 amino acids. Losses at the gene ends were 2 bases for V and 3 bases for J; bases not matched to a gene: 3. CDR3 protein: CASSYRTSGLYNEQFF. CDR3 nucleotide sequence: TGTGCCAGCAGTTACCGGACTAGCGGGCTCTACAATGAGCAGTTCTTC.

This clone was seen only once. CDR3 coding DNA: TGTGCCAGCAGTTACTCTTTAGCAGGGCTCGATGAGCAGTTCTTC. Translated: CASSYSLAGLDEQFF. This chain uses TRBV6-2 or TRBV6-3 with TRBJ2-1; the D gene is possibly TRBD1 (5 bases). Germline V lookup: CDR1 MNHEY, CDR2 SVGEGT. CDR3 length: 15 amino acids. V dropped 0 bases and J dropped 8 bases, with 14 bases sitting between them.

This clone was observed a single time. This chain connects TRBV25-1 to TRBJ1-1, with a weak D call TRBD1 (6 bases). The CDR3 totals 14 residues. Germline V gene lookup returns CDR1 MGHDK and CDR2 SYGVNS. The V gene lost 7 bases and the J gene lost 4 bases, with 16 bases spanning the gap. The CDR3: CASNTGKGSTEAFF. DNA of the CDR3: TGTGCCAGCAACACAGGGAAGGGGAGCACTGAAGCTTTCTTT.

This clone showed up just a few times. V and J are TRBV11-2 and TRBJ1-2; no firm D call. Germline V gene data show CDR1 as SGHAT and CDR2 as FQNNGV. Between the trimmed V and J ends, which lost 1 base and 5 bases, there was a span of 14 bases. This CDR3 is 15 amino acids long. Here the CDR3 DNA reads TGTGCCAGCAGCTTAGGCGGGTGGGGAATTTATGGCTACACCTTC. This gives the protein CASSLGGWGIYGYTF.

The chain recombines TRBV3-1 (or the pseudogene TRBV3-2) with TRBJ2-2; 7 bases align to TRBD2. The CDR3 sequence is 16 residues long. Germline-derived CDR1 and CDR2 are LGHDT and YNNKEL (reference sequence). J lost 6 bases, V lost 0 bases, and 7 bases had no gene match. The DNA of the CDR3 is TGTGCCAGCAGCCAAGATTATGGAGGGAGGGCCGGGGAGCTGTTTTTT. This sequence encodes CASSQDYGGRAGELFF.

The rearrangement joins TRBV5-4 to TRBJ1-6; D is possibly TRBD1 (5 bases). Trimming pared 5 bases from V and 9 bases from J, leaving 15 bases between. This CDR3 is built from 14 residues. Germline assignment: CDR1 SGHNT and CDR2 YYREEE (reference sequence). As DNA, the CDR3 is TGTGCCAGCAGGGCGAGCAGGGATGCTTCACCCCTCCACTTT. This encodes CASRASRDASPLHF. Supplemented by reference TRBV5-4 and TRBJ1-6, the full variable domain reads ETGVTQSPTHLIKTRGQQVTLRCSSQSGHNTVSWYQQALGQGPQFIFQYYREEENGRGNFPPRFSGLQFPNYSSELNVNALELDDSALYLCASRASRDASPLHFGNGTRLTVT.

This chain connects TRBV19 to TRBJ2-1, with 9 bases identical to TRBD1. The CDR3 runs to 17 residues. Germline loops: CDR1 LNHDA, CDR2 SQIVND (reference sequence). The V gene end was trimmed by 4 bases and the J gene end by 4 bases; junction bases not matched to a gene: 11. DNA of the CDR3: TGTGCCAGTAGTAGCTCGCGCCGGGACAGGGCTTACAATGAGCAGTTCTTC. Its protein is CASSSSRRDRAYNEQFF.

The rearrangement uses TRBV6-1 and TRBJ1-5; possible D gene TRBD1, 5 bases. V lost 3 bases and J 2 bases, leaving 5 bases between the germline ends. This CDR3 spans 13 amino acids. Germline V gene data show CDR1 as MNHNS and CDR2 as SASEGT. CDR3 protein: CASSDRGNQPQHF. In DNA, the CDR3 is TGTGCCAGCAGTGACAGGGGCAATCAGCCCCAGCATTTT.

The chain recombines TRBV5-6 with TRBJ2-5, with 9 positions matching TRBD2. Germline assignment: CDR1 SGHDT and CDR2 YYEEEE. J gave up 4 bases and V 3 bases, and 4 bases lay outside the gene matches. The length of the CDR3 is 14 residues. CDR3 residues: CASSSGLAAETQYF. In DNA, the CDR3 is TGTGCCAGCAGCTCGGGACTAGCAGCAGAGACCCAGTACTTC.

The CDR3 sequence is CASRLSGTSTDTQYF. DNA for the CDR3: TGTGCCAGCAGACTGAGCGGGACTAGCACAGATACGCAGTATTTT. The chain has TRBV28 and TRBJ2-3; 7 bases are a match to TRBD2. J lost 0 bases, V lost 6 bases, and 6 bases had no gene match. The CDR3 has 15 residues. Per germline, CDR1 MDHEN and CDR2 SYDVKM.

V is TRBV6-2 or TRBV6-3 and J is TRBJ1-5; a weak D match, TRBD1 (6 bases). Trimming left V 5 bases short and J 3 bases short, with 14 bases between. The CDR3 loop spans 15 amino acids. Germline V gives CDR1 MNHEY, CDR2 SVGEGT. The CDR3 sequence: CASSVTGTPNQPQHF. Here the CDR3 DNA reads TGTGCCAGCAGTGTCACAGGGACACCCAATCAGCCCCAGCATTTT.

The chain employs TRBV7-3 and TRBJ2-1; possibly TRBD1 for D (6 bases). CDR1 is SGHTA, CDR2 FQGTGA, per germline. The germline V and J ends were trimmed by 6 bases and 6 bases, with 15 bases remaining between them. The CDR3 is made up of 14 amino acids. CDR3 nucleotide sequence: TGTGCCAGCAGTTCATCCACAGGGTCCAATGAGCAGTTCTTC. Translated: CASSSSTGSNEQFF.

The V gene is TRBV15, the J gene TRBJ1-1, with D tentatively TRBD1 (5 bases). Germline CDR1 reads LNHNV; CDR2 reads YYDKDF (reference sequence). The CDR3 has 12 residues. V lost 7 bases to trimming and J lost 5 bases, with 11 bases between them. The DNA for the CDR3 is TGTGCCACCACCACAGGTGGAACTGAAGCTTTCTTT. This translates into CATTTGGTEAFF.

CDR3 nucleotides: TGTGCCAGCTCACCGAGGCGAGGGTCGGAGACCCAGTACTTC. Translating it yields CASSPRRGSETQYF. The rearrangement links TRBV18 to TRBJ2-5, with D possibly being TRBD2 (5 bases). Trimming shortened V by 3 bases and J by 5 bases, and 13 bases separated the two germline ends. Germline V gene data show CDR1 as KGHSH and CDR2 as LQKENI. This CDR3 is 14 amino acids long.

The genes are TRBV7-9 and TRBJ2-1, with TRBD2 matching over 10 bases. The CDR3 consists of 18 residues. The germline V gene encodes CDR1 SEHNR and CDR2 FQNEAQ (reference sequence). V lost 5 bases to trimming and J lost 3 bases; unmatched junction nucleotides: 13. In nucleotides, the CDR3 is TGTGCCAGCAGCCCCGGGGGATGGACTAGCGGACGCTACAATGAGCAGTTCTTC. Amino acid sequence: CASSPGGWTSGRYNEQFF.

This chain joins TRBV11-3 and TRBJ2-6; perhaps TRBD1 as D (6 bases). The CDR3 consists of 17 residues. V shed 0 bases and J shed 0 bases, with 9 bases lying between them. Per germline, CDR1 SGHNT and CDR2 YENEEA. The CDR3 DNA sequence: TGTGCCAGCAGCTTAGAACCGGGACACTCTGGGGCCAACGTCCTGACTTTC. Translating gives CASSLEPGHSGANVLTF.

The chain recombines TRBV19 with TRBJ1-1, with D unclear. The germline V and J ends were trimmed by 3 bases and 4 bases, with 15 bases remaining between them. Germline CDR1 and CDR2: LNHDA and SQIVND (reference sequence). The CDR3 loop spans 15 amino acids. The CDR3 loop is CASSIGSGGVTEAFF. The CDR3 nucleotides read TGTGCCAGTAGTATCGGTTCGGGAGGAGTCACTGAAGCTTTCTTT.

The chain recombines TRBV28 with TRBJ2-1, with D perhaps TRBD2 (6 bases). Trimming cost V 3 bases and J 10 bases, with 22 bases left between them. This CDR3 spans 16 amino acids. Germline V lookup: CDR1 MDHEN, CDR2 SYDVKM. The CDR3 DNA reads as TGTGCCAGCAGTTTTTACGTGGGATTACAGGAGGGGGAGCAGTTCTTC. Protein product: CASSFYVGLQEGEQFF.